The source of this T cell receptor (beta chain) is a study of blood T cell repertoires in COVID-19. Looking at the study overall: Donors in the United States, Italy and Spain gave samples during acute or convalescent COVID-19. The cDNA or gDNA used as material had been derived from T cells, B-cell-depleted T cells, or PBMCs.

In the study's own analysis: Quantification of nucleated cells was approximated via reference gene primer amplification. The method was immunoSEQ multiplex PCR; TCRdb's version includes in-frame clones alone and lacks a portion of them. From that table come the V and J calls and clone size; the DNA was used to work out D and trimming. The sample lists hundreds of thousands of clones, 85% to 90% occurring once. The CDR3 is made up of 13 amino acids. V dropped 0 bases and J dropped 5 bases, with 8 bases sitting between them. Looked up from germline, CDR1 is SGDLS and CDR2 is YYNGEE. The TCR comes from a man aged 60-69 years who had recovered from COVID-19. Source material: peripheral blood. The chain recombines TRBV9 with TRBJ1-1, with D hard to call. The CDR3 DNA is TGTGCCAGCAGCGTAGCTATGCGGACTGAAGCTTTCTTT. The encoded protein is CASSVAMRTEAFF.